This TCR beta chain was sequenced during a study of cytomegalovirus exposure and HLA in healthy donors. The wider study: Counted in an early data release were 75 million to 85 million unique TCRs from HLA-typed donors.

The V gene lost 3 bases and the J gene lost 4 bases, with 15 bases spanning the gap. The length of the CDR3 is 15 residues. Germline CDR1 SGDLS, CDR2 YYNGEE. General study points: In an earlier analysis, in some 600 donors, most V segments appeared productive either ~87% or ~30% of the time.

PCR used 60 Vbeta primers and 13 Jbeta primers. The repertoire was sequenced with immunoSEQ multiplex PCR; TCRdb's copy has only in-frame clones and lacks some. This sample has roughly 200,000 clones; roughly 86% occur once, and the top ten carry around 3.7%. To note about this clone: Its antigen remains unidentified.

The sequencing sample was made of PBMCs. The J gene is TRBJ2-3, the V gene TRBV9, with D perhaps matching TRBD2 (5 bases). The receptor comes from a man aged 35 to 55 in good health and CMV-seropositive. The DNA for the CDR3 is TGTGCCAGCAGCGCCCCCGCTGGGAGAGCAGATACGCAGTATTTT. Translating gives CASSAPAGRADTQYF.